The clone carrying this T cell receptor (beta chain) has more than one count but fewer than ten. Its target is not known. Germline V gives CDR1 MNHNS, CDR2 SASEGT. The V gene lost 2 bases and the J gene lost 1 base, with 11 bases spanning the gap. The CDR3 loop spans 15 amino acids. Once obtained from cultured CD4+ T cells, the DNA was sequenced using the Oncomine TCR Beta short-read assay. It was from cultured CD4+ T cells that genomic DNA was extracted. Via MiXCR, TCRdb re-called the PCR reads, giving one row per CDR3 protein. The repertoire holds about 15,000 distinct CDR3 sequences, with roughly half as singletons. The data belong to a study of vaccination and CD4 T cells after COVID-19. Study overall: With a range of 35 to 161, the median interval from diagnosis to drawing post-COVID samples was 100 to 110 days.

Treatment noted: roughly 11-day PBMC culture with coronavirus spike peptide pools or control peptides (ViraFEST assay). ViraFEST enlarged antigen-specific T cell populations with peptide pools and afterwards sequenced TCRs. This receptor was obtained from a human donor who had recovered from COVID-19. Input material: CD4+ T cells from blood, cultured in vitro. The chain joins TRBV6-1 to TRBJ2-5; no firm D call. CDR3 in amino acids: CASSENEGSQETQYF. The CDR3 nucleotides read TGTGCCAGCAGTGAAAATGAAGGCAGCCAAGAGACCCAGTACTTC.